The T cell receptor (beta chain) described here comes from a study of T-cell reconstitution after alpha-beta-depleted transplantation in children. Notes on the study in general: By about two months after transplant, alpha-beta T cells reportedly arose from several hundred graft clones that had expanded. Certain patients had high TCRbeta diversity at day 60, and it came from recipient T cells and thymic progenitors that survived. A year had passed since transplant, and T-cell counts and diversity by then came mostly from newly produced T cells.

This clonotype was observed at least ten times. Its specificity is not known. Researchers prepared the TCRbeta library using unique molecular identifiers, the study reports. TCRdb re-analysed the PCR reads in MiXCR, keeping a single row per CDR3 protein. Among more than 400,000 distinct CDR3 sequences listed, approximately 41% were seen once. The sample consisted of PBMCs, taken before TCRalphabeta/CD19-depleted stem cell transplant. This sequence was found in a girl aged 2-10 years with aplastic anemia, due to receive a stem cell transplant.

CDR3 in amino acids: CASSARLAGGGDTQYF. For the CDR3, the DNA is TGTGCCAGCAGCGCTCGACTAGCGGGAGGTGGCGATACGCAGTATTTT. The chain recombines TRBV7-2 with TRBJ2-3; 13 bases fit TRBD2. The ends lost 5 bases at V and 6 bases at J; junction bases unmatched: 8. The CDR3 is 16 amino acids. CDR1 and CDR2 (germline): SGHTA, FQGNSA.